Listed here are 11 T cell receptor beta chains from one sample, sequenced in a study of PD-1 blockade in classical Hodgkin lymphoma. Relapses following autologous stem cell transplantation were seen in all patients, with brentuximab vedotin exposure varying. Using immunoSEQ multiplex PCR, the repertoire was profiled, and TCRdb retains in-frame clones only, with some absent. The sample has about 110,000 clones, 80% to 90% seen once. Source: peripheral blood mononuclear cells (PBMCs), taken before the second cycle of nivolumab. These receptors were collected from a human donor with classical Hodgkin lymphoma.

J is TRBJ1-2 and V is TRBV6-6; D is unclear. The CDR3 runs to 13 residues. V dropped 0 bases and J dropped 8 bases, with 10 bases sitting between them. Germline V gene data show CDR1 as MNHNY and CDR2 as SVGAGI (reference sequence). The CDR3 region has the DNA TGTGCCAGCAGTTACTCGACGAGGGTAGGCTACACCTTC. This gives the protein CASSYSTRVGYTF.

In DNA, the CDR3 is TGCAGCGCTAGGACAGGGGCGAACACCGGGGAGCTGTTTTTT. Its translation is CSARTGANTGELFF. The chain has TRBV29-1 and TRBJ2-2; TRBD1 agrees at 9 bases. J lost 0 bases, V lost 7 bases, and 3 bases had no gene match. From germline, CDR1 is SQVTM and CDR2 ANQGSEA. This CDR3 has 14 amino acids.

The genes are TRBV2 and TRBJ2-4; D might be TRBD1 (6 bases). CDR3 length: 15 amino acids. Trimming removed 6 bases at V and 0 bases at J, with 12 bases between. Germline V gene sequence: CDR1 SNHLY, CDR2 FYNNEI. The CDR3 coding sequence is TGTGCCAGCAGCGGACAGTTTTTAGCCAAAAACATTCAGTACTTC. Translating gives CASSGQFLAKNIQYF.

This clone occurred once. This rearrangement joins TRBV7-2 to TRBJ1-1, with D unresolved. This CDR3 contains 14 residues. V lost 5 bases, J lost 0 bases, and 10 bases lay in between. Germline CDR1 is SGHTA and CDR2 is FQGNSA. As DNA, the CDR3 is TGTGCCAGCAGCCCCGGAGACTTGAACACTGAAGCTTTCTTT. Translation: CASSPGDLNTEAFF.

The CDR3 nucleotides read TGCAGCGTTGCAGGGGAGTCTGGAAACACCATATATTTT. This encodes CSVAGESGNTIYF. The chain has TRBV29-1 and TRBJ1-3; tentatively, D is TRBD1 (6 bases). Trimming removed 4 bases at V and 1 base at J, with 8 bases between. Germline V gene sequence: CDR1 SQVTM, CDR2 ANQGSEA. CDR3 length: 13 residues. Combining the CDR3 with reference TRBV29-1 and TRBJ1-3 gives the whole variable domain SAVISQKPSRDICQRGTSLTIQCQVDSQVTMMFWYRQQPGQSLTLIATANQGSEATYESGFVIDKFPISRPNLTFSTLTVSNMSPEDSSIYLCSVAGESGNTIYFGEGSWLTVV.

V is TRBV7-9 and J is TRBJ2-1; 14 bases line up with TRBD2. V dropped 5 bases and J dropped 5; count of bases not matched to a gene: 8. The CDR3 sequence is 17 residues long. Germline loops: CDR1 SEHNR, CDR2 FQNEAQ (reference sequence). The CDR3 DNA sequence: TGTGCCAGCAGCGTGGGGACTAGCGGGAGTAGCGACAATGAGCAGTTCTTC. Protein product: CASSVGTSGSSDNEQFF.

The chain's CDR3 is CASSQDLVGSLDEQFF. As DNA, the CDR3 is TGTGCCAGCAGCCAAGATCTTGTCGGGAGCCTCGATGAGCAGTTCTTC. The V and J genes are TRBV14 and TRBJ2-1; D is possibly TRBD2 (6 bases). The germline V and J ends were trimmed by 0 bases and 8 bases, with 17 bases remaining between them. The germline V gene has CDR1 SGHDN and CDR2 FVKESK. This CDR3 is built from 16 residues.

This sequence joins TRBV11-2 and TRBJ1-1; unclear D gene. V lost 5 bases and J 0 bases, leaving 7 bases between the germline ends. The CDR3 totals 13 residues. Germline CDR1 is SGHAT and CDR2 is FQNNGV. Here the CDR3 reads CASSLNLNTEAFF. CDR3 coding DNA: TGTGCCAGCAGCCTCAACTTGAACACTGAAGCTTTCTTT.

The V call is TRBV25-1, the J call TRBJ2-7; D remains ambiguous. Germline assignment: CDR1 MGHDK and CDR2 SYGVNS. Deletions cut 5 bases from V and 7 bases from J, with 6 bases between. This CDR3 is built from 10 residues. CDR3 sequence: CASSLWEQYF. CDR3 DNA: TGTGCCAGCAGTTTGTGGGAGCAGTACTTC.

The CDR3 protein is CSVVGGPYNEQFF. CDR3 in DNA: TGCAGCGTTGTTGGGGGGCCCTACAATGAGCAGTTCTTC. V and J are TRBV29-1 and TRBJ2-1; tentatively, D is TRBD1 or TRBD2 (6 bases each). CDR1 and CDR2 from the germline V gene are SQVTM and ANQGSEA. Trimming took off 4 bases at V and 2 bases at J, with 9 bases between the two ends. The CDR3 totals 13 residues.

This sequence joins TRBV4-1 and TRBJ1-4; D is ambiguous. Germline V gene sequence: CDR1 MGHRA, CDR2 YSYEKL. The CDR3 length is 14 residues. Deletions cut 0 bases from V and 3 bases from J, with 5 bases between. This CDR3 is CASSQEFPNEKLFF. The CDR3 DNA follows: TGCGCCAGCAGCCAAGAATTCCCTAATGAAAAACTGTTTTTT.